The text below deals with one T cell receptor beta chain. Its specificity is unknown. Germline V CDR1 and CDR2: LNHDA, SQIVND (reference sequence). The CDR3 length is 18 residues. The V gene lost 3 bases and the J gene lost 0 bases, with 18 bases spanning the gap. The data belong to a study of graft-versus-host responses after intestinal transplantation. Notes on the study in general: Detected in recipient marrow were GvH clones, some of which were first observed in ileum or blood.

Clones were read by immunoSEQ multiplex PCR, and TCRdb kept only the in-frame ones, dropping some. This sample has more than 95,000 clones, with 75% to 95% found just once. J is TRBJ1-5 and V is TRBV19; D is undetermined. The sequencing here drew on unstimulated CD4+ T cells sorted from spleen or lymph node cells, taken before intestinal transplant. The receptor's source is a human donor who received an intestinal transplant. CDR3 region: CASSIGAVVGDSNQPQHF. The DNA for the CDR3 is TGTGCCAGTAGTATTGGAGCTGTTGTGGGTGATAGCAATCAGCCCCAGCATTTT. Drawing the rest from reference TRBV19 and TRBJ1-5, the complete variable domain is DGGITQSPKYLFRKEGQNVTLSCEQNLNHDAMYWYRQDPGQGLRLIYYSQIVNDFQKGDIAEGYSVSREKKESFPLTVTSAQKNPTAFYLCASSIGAVVGDSNQPQHFGDGTRLSIL.